The rows below give T cell receptor beta chains drawn from one sample of a study of T cell repertoires in cytomegalovirus infection. From the reads, TCRdb called clonotypes with MiXCR, one entry per CDR3 protein. This sample has roughly 700,000 distinct CDR3 sequences, with roughly 36% found just once. These TCRs' antigens remain unknown. Sequenced material: cultured PBMCs, taken from culture after CMV antigen stimulation. These receptors all stem from a human donor in good health (CMV status not recorded). Some clones in this sample may be carry-over from other donors' samples. Each CDR3 is given with its conserved first and last residue. Each record gives: V gene, D gene, clone size, J gene, CDR3 DNA, CDR3 protein. A D gene is named only where the DNA matches it firmly. Some rows mark clone size as missing; the rest say once, few, many or name a class of expanded clone.

v_call: TRBV7-9
d_call: -
clone_size: few
j_call: TRBJ1-4
cdr3_nt: TGTGCCAGCAGCTTAAGGGGACCTCGGAATGAAAAACTGTTTTTT
cdr3_aa: CASSLRGPRNEKLFF

v_call: TRBV2
d_call: -
clone_size: -
j_call: TRBJ1-2
cdr3_nt: TGTGCCAGCAGTGAAGAGGGTCAGGGTTATGGCTACACCTTC
cdr3_aa: CASSEEGQGYGYTF

v_call: TRBV15
d_call: -
clone_size: -
j_call: TRBJ2-3
cdr3_nt: TGTGCCACCAGCAAGGGAAGCGTTTCAGATACGCAGTATTTT
cdr3_aa: CATSKGSVSDTQYF

v_call: TRBV29-1
d_call: -
clone_size: -
j_call: TRBJ2-3
cdr3_nt: TGCAGCTCCCAAGGCGGGTCAGCAGACGGCACAGATACGCAGTATTTT
cdr3_aa: CSSQGGSADGTDTQYF

v_call: TRBV29-1
d_call: TRBD1
clone_size: -
j_call: TRBJ1-1
cdr3_nt: TGCAGCGCTAGGGACAGGGCGTACACTGAAGCTTTCTTT
cdr3_aa: CSARDRAYTEAFF

v_call: TRBV6-1
d_call: -
clone_size: -
j_call: TRBJ1-3
cdr3_nt: TGTGCCAGCATGCAGCCTGGAAACACCATATATTTT
cdr3_aa: CASMQPGNTIYF

v_call: TRBV4-3
d_call: -
clone_size: -
j_call: TRBJ2-1
cdr3_nt: TGCGCCAGCAGCCAAGAGCCGAGTCTAGCCAGTGTCGATGAGCAGTTCTTC
cdr3_aa: CASSQEPSLASVDEQFF

v_call: TRBV7-2
d_call: -
clone_size: many
j_call: TRBJ2-3
cdr3_nt: TGTGCCAGCAGCTCCCAAATTAGCACAGATACGCAGTATTTT
cdr3_aa: CASSSQISTDTQYF

v_call: TRBV20-1
d_call: -
clone_size: -
j_call: TRBJ1-1
cdr3_nt: TGCAGTGCTAGAGATCAGGTTTTCGGGGGGGGCACTGAAGCTTTCTTT
cdr3_aa: CSARDQVFGGGTEAFF

v_call: TRBV20-1
d_call: -
clone_size: -
j_call: TRBJ1-2
cdr3_nt: TGCAGTGCCCCCGGCGCAGGGGGCTACACCTTC
cdr3_aa: CSAPGAGGYTF

v_call: TRBV6-6
d_call: -
clone_size: -
j_call: TRBJ2-2
cdr3_nt: TGTGCCAGCAGTGGCCACACGGATAAAGGCACCGGGGAGCTGTTTTTT
cdr3_aa: CASSGHTDKGTGELFF

v_call: TRBV7-2
d_call: TRBD2
clone_size: many
j_call: TRBJ2-3
cdr3_nt: TGTGCCAGCAGCCCTTCTAGCGGAGGCACAGATACGCAGTATTTT
cdr3_aa: CASSPSSGGTDTQYF

v_call: TRBV20-1
d_call: -
clone_size: -
j_call: TRBJ2-5
cdr3_nt: TGCAGTGCTAGAGATAACCCGATCCAAGAGACCCAGTACTTC
cdr3_aa: CSARDNPIQETQYF

v_call: TRBV7-2
d_call: -
clone_size: few
j_call: TRBJ2-5
cdr3_nt: TGTGCCAGCAGCCGCAGGGGAAGGGAAGAGACCCAGTACTTC
cdr3_aa: CASSRRGREETQYF

v_call: TRBV20-1
d_call: TRBD1
clone_size: -
j_call: TRBJ2-7
cdr3_nt: TGCAGTGCCATCCACGGGACAGGGGTAAACGAGCAGTACTTC
cdr3_aa: CSAIHGTGVNEQYF

v_call: TRBV7-6
d_call: TRBD1
clone_size: -
j_call: TRBJ2-7
cdr3_nt: TGTGCCAGCAGCTTAGGGACAGGGGGCCCCTACGAGCAGTACTTC
cdr3_aa: CASSLGTGGPYEQYF

v_call: TRBV6-2/TRBV6-3
d_call: -
clone_size: -
j_call: TRBJ1-5
cdr3_nt: TGTGCCAGCAGTTACAGGGCATTTAGCAATCAGCCCCAGCATTTT
cdr3_aa: CASSYRAFSNQPQHF

v_call: TRBV5-6
d_call: -
clone_size: -
j_call: TRBJ2-5
cdr3_nt: TGTGCCAGCAGTCTTCTGACAAATGGTTTCCAAGAGACCCAGTACTTC
cdr3_aa: CASSLLTNGFQETQYF

v_call: TRBV20-1
d_call: -
clone_size: -
j_call: TRBJ1-6
cdr3_nt: TGCAGTGTCCTAGACTCCTATAATTCACCCCTCCACTTT
cdr3_aa: CSVLDSYNSPLHF